The T cell receptor beta chain under discussion was sequenced for a study of tumor-infiltrating lymphocytes in localized non-small cell lung cancer. Study-wide results and limits: T-cell fraction did not differ between immunotypes IM1 and IM2. Recurrence-free survival showed no association with tumor T-cell fraction.

Assay: immunoSEQ multiplex PCR; the TCRdb copy retains only in-frame clones and omits some. The table lists about 12,000 clones, around 86% of them singletons. Regarding this clone: Its specificity is not known.

The V end lost 7 bases, the J end lost 9 bases, and 16 bases lay between the germline ends. The V gene's germline CDR1 is SQVTM and CDR2 ANQGSEA. The CDR3 totals 12 residues. The TCR sequence derives from a human donor with non-small cell lung cancer. The source material was lung tumor tissue. The chain employs TRBV29-1 and TRBJ2-1, with D perhaps TRBD1 (7 bases). The CDR3 DNA reads as TGCAGCGGGGCGGGAAACAGGGGTGAGCAGTTCTTC. Amino acid sequence: CSGAGNRGEQFF.